This T cell receptor beta chain was identified during a study of cytomegalovirus exposure and HLA in healthy donors. Trimming shortened V by 7 bases and J by 1 base, and 16 bases separated the two germline ends. Germline lookup yields CDR1 MDHEN and CDR2 SYDVKM. The CDR3 runs to 15 residues. TCRdb's table, derived via immunoSEQ multiplex PCR, lists solely in-frame clones and lacks some. The sample includes tens of thousands of clones, about 95% of them seen just once. Study-wide results and limits: Reports described diagnosis of cytomegalovirus status by the classifier as highly specific and sensitive. There were 150 to 200 TCR beta chains listed as cytomegalovirus-associated.

A remark on this clone: Its antigen is not identified.

The sample consisted of PBMCs. This chain connects TRBV28 to TRBJ1-1; D is perhaps TRBD1 (5 bases). The TCR sequence derives from a woman aged 18 to 35 in good health and CMV-seronegative. DNA for the CDR3: TGTGCCAGCACTACCTTTTGGGGCAAGAACACTGAAGCTTTCTTT. As protein: CASTTFWGKNTEAFF.